Given below is one T cell receptor (beta chain) in context. The PCR was carried out with 60 Vbeta primers and 13 Jbeta primers. Sequenced by immunoSEQ multiplex PCR; TCRdb stores in-frame clones only, minus some. Among about 130,000 clones, about four fifths were seen once, and the ten largest hold 3.1%. This specimen belongs to a study of cytomegalovirus exposure and HLA in healthy donors. There are 16 residues in the CDR3. The J segment lost 2 bases and the V segment lost 1 base, leaving 8 bases of the junction unmatched. CDR1 and CDR2 from the germline V gene are SGHRS and YFSETQ. The source material was PBMCs. This chain connects TRBV5-1 to TRBJ1-1; 7 positions match TRBD1. The clonotype originates from a man aged 25-45 years in good health and CMV-seronegative. DNA for the CDR3: TGCGCCAGCAGCTTGCCGATGACAGGGTTAAACACTGAAGCTTTCTTT. Translating it yields CASSLPMTGLNTEAFF.